What follows describes a single TCR beta chain. This entry comes from a study of T cells in tuberculosis. The wider study: The T cells targeted glucose monomycolate, a mycobacterial lipid, via CD1B.

Method: immunoSEQ multiplex PCR; TCRdb's copy keeps in-frame clones and lacks some. The sample lists around 35,000 clones; 94% were seen once. CDR1 and CDR2 (germline): LGHNT, FRNRAP. V gave up 9 bases and J gave up 2 bases, with 16 bases separating them. This CDR3 is built from 14 residues. V usage is TRBV12-5 and J usage is TRBJ1-2, with D unclear. This clonotype originated in a donor aged 10-29 years with latent tuberculosis or without tuberculosis infection. Some clones in this sample may be carry-over from other donors' samples. Sequenced material: PBMCs. CDR3 sequence (DNA): TGTGCTAGCGGGGAGGGCCCAATAAACTATGGCTACACCTTC. Translation: CASGEGPINYGYTF.